The present entry profiles one TCR beta chain with its context. Its antigen is not known. TCRdb fed the reads into MiXCR, producing one record per CDR3 protein. Seen here are approximately 500,000 distinct CDR3 sequences, roughly 29% observed once, and the top ten hold approximately 13%. These data come from a study of T cell repertoires in cytomegalovirus infection. Study summary: It can be stated that public TCR beta signatures indicated CMV infection as well as a matching HLA type. Findings of the study overall: Within the response measured ex vivo, HLA-C-restricted CMV-specific TCR beta clonotypes were dominant. CMV carriers having the relevant HLA were flagged by cumulative public TCR beta family frequency.

Sample: PBMCs. This TCR came from a human donor in good health (CMV status not recorded). Some clones in this sample may be carry-over from other donors' samples.

CDR3 protein: CATQRREGLARGTQYF. CDR3 nucleotide sequence: TGTGCCACCCAGAGAAGGGAAGGGCTAGCGAGGGGGACCCAGTACTTC. This chain joins TRBV6-1 and TRBJ2-5; D possibly corresponds to TRBD2 (6 bases). Trimming pared 10 bases from V and 7 bases from J, leaving 28 bases between. This CDR3 contains 16 residues. CDR1 and CDR2 (germline): MNHNS, SASEGT.